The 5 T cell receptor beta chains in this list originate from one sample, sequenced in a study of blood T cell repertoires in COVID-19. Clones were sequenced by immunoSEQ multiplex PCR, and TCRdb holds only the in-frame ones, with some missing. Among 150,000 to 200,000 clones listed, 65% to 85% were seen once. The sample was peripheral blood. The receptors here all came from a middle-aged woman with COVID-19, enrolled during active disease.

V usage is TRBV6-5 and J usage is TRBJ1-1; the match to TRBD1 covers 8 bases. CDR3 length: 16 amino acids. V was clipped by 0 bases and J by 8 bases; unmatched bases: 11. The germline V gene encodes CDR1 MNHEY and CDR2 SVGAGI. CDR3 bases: TGTGCCAGCAGTTACTCCACCGGACAGGGAAAGGCGGAAGCTTTCTTT. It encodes CASSYSTGQGKAEAFF.

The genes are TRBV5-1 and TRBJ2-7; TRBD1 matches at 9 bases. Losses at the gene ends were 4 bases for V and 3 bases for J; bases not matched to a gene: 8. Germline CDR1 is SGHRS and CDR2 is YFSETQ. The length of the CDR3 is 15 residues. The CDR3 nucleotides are TGCGCCAGCAGCGCGGGACAGGGTCGGTTCTACGAGCAGTACTTC. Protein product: CASSAGQGRFYEQYF.

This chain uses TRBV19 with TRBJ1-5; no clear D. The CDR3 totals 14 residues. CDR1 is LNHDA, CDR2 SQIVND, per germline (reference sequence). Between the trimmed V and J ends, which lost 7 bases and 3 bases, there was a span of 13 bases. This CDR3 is CASTRTGDNQPQHF. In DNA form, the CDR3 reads TGTGCCAGTACCAGGACTGGTGACAATCAGCCCCAGCATTTT.

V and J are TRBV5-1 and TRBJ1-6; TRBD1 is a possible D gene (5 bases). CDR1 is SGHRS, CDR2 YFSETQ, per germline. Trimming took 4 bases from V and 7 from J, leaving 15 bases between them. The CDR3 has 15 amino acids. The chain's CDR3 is CASSVGHGGNSPLHF. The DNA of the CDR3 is TGCGCCAGCAGCGTGGGGCATGGGGGGAATTCACCCCTCCACTTT.

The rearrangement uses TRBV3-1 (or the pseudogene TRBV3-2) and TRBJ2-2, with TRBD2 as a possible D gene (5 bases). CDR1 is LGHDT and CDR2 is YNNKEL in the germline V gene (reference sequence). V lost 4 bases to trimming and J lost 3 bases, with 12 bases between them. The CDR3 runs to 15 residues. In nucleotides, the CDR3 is TGTGCCAGCAGCCGGTGGGAGAGGGACACCGGGGAGCTGTTTTTT. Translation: CASSRWERDTGELFF.